Reported below is one T cell receptor (beta chain). The same CDR3 also results from other DNA sequences found in this sample. The sample belongs to a study of blood T cell repertoires in COVID-19. This CDR3 has 14 residues. In germline, CDR1 is MNHEY, CDR2 SVGAGI. V lost 6 bases and J lost 4, with 10 bases in between. Source study methods: How many nucleated cells were present was estimated from reference gene primer amplification. Generated by immunoSEQ multiplex PCR, the TCRdb table keeps only in-frame clones and is missing some. V, J and clone size are those of that table, while D and trimming were read from the DNA. Altogether 110,000 to 150,000 clones are present, under 85% being singletons, with the ten largest covering 5.5% to 8%.

This TCR came from a human donor in a cohort sampled during active COVID-19. The sequencing input was peripheral blood. The chain joins TRBV6-5 to TRBJ1-6; tentative D call: TRBD1 (6 bases). The CDR3 DNA reads TGTGCCAGCAGGTCCCAGGGGTATAATTCACCCCTCCACTTT. Encoded protein: CASRSQGYNSPLHF.